The sequence of this T cell receptor beta chain was determined in a study of cytotoxic CD8 clonotypes in ibrutinib-treated CLL. TCRdb's table, derived via immunoSEQ multiplex PCR, lists solely in-frame clones and lacks some. Of roughly 130,000 clones listed, 80% to 95% are singletons. CDR1 is SGHAT and CDR2 is FQNNGV in the germline V gene. The CDR3 spans 18 residues. The J segment lost 4 bases and the V segment lost 3 bases, leaving 12 bases of the junction unmatched. The sample was PBMCs, taken after 12 months of ibrutinib treatment. The receptor's source is a human donor with chronic lymphocytic leukemia. The chain joins TRBV11-2 to TRBJ2-5; TRBD2 matches at 12 bases. In DNA, the CDR3 is TGTGCCAGCAGCTTCCGACTAGCGGGAGCACTAAGGCGAGAGACCCAGTACTTC. It translates to CASSFRLAGALRRETQYF.